This T cell receptor beta chain was identified in a study of T-cell reconstitution after alpha-beta-depleted transplantation in children. Study findings and constraints: Elevated TCRbeta diversity at day 60 was traced, in some patients, to surviving recipient T cells and thymic progenitors.

In regard to this clonotype: Its antigen is as yet unknown.

Germline values: CDR1 SGHAT, CDR2 FQNNGV. J lost 3 bases, V lost 3 bases, and 5 bases had no gene match. This CDR3 spans 15 amino acids. As it was prepared, the TCRbeta library received unique molecular identifiers. One entry per CDR3 protein results from TCRdb running MiXCR on the PCR reads. The table records almost 600,000 distinct CDR3 sequences, 27% of them present only once. The chain carries TRBV11-2 and TRBJ2-5; the match to TRBD2 covers 9 bases. The clonotype was recovered from a boy in the first two years of life with Wiskott-Aldrich syndrome, due to receive a stem cell transplant. The material was PBMCs, obtained before TCRalphabeta/CD19-depleted stem cell transplant. The CDR3 nucleotides read TGTGCCAGCAGCTTGGGAAGACTAGCGGAAGAGACCCAGTACTTC. Its protein product is CASSLGRLAEETQYF. The full variable domain, with the rest looked up from reference TRBV11-2 and TRBJ2-5, is EAGVAQSPRYKIIEKRQSVAFWCNPISGHATLYWYQQILGQGPKLLIQFQNNGVVDDSQLPKDRFSAERLKGVDSTLKIQPAKLEDSAVYLCASSLGRLAEETQYFGPGTRLLVL.